The rows below give T cell receptor beta chains drawn from one sample of a study of OX40 agonist ivuxolimab in advanced cancers. Using immunoSEQ multiplex PCR, the repertoire was profiled, and TCRdb retains in-frame clones only, with some absent. Seen here are under 50,000 clones, approximately 80% observed once, and the top ten hold about 7.6%. This specimen consisted of CD4+ or CD8+ T cells sorted from blood, obtained in a trial of the OX40 agonist ivuxolimab. All receptors derive from an adult with an advanced solid tumor such as melanoma, head and neck, liver or kidney cancer. Both conserved end residues are part of each CDR3. Fields, in order: J gene, V gene, D gene, clone size, CDR3 protein, CDR3 DNA. D genes are given only for firm matches. Where a row states a size, it is once, few, many or the class of an expanded clone; other rows omit it.

j_gene: TRBJ2-7
v_gene: TRBV21-1
d_gene: -
abundance: few
CDR3aa: CASSPARGPYEQYF
CDR3nt: TGTGCCAGCAGCCCAGCTAGGGGGCCCTACGAGCAGTACTTC

j_gene: TRBJ2-6
v_gene: TRBV10-3
d_gene: -
abundance: -
CDR3aa: CAIREGSGANVLTF
CDR3nt: TGTGCCATCAGGGAGGGCTCTGGGGCCAACGTCCTGACTTTC

j_gene: TRBJ2-2
v_gene: TRBV5-1
d_gene: TRBD1
abundance: -
CDR3aa: CASSLVPGTGNTGELFF
CDR3nt: TGCGCCAGCAGCTTGGTCCCCGGGACAGGGAACACCGGGGAGCTGTTTTTT

j_gene: TRBJ2-2
v_gene: TRBV27
d_gene: TRBD2
abundance: once
CDR3aa: CASGRALAGIGELFF
CDR3nt: TGTGCCAGCGGGCGGGCATTAGCGGGGATCGGGGAGCTGTTTTTT

j_gene: TRBJ1-1
v_gene: TRBV5-5
d_gene: -
abundance: -
CDR3aa: CASSLEWVNTEAFF
CDR3nt: TGTGCCAGCAGCTTGGAATGGGTGAACACTGAAGCTTTCTTT

j_gene: TRBJ2-2
v_gene: TRBV5-1
d_gene: -
abundance: -
CDR3aa: CASLWAGELFF
CDR3nt: TGCGCCAGCCTTTGGGCCGGGGAGCTGTTTTTT

j_gene: TRBJ1-3
v_gene: TRBV19
d_gene: -
abundance: -
CDR3aa: CASKIGPYDLSGNTIYF
CDR3nt: TGTGCCAGTAAGATTGGCCCGTACGATCTCTCTGGAAACACCATATATTTT

j_gene: TRBJ1-3
v_gene: TRBV7-9
d_gene: -
abundance: -
CDR3aa: CASSFLGFPDSGNTIYF
CDR3nt: TGTGCCAGCAGCTTCCTTGGTTTCCCCGACTCTGGAAACACCATATATTTT

j_gene: TRBJ2-7
v_gene: TRBV4-1
d_gene: TRBD2
abundance: -
CDR3aa: CASSHLDMGLAGANEQYF
CDR3nt: TGCGCCAGCAGCCACCTAGACATGGGACTAGCGGGAGCTAACGAGCAGTACTTC

j_gene: TRBJ2-1
v_gene: TRBV2
d_gene: TRBD2
abundance: few
CDR3aa: CASSEVRTSGNLYNEQFF
CDR3nt: TGTGCCAGCAGTGAAGTGAGAACTAGCGGGAATCTCTACAATGAGCAGTTCTTC

j_gene: TRBJ2-5
v_gene: TRBV7-7
d_gene: -
abundance: -
CDR3aa: CASSLGVVETQYF
CDR3nt: TGTGCCAGCAGCTTAGGGGTCGTGGAGACCCAGTACTTC

j_gene: TRBJ1-6
v_gene: TRBV10-2
d_gene: -
abundance: -
CDR3aa: CASSDRAYTGNSPLHF
CDR3nt: TGCGCCAGCAGTGACAGGGCGTACACGGGGAATTCACCCCTCCACTTT

j_gene: TRBJ2-5
v_gene: TRBV27
d_gene: -
abundance: -
CDR3aa: CATNPSGSETQYF
CDR3nt: TGTGCCACTAACCCTTCGGGGTCAGAGACCCAGTACTTC

j_gene: TRBJ2-7
v_gene: TRBV7-2
d_gene: -
abundance: -
CDR3aa: CASSPRPDYEQYF
CDR3nt: TGTGCCAGCAGCCCTCGTCCGGACTACGAGCAGTACTTC

j_gene: TRBJ1-3
v_gene: TRBV7-2
d_gene: -
abundance: few
CDR3aa: CASSRQGGGSSGNTIYF
CDR3nt: TGTGCCAGCAGCCGTCAAGGCGGGGGATCATCTGGAAACACCATATATTTT

j_gene: TRBJ1-5
v_gene: TRBV6-6
d_gene: -
abundance: -
CDR3aa: CASSYSSQGHQPQHF
CDR3nt: TGTGCCAGCAGTTACTCATCCCAGGGTCATCAGCCCCAGCATTTT

j_gene: TRBJ2-3
v_gene: TRBV9
d_gene: -
abundance: -
CDR3aa: CASSVLSYDTQYF
CDR3nt: TGTGCCAGCAGCGTACTCTCCTACGATACGCAGTATTTT

j_gene: TRBJ1-3
v_gene: TRBV6-6
d_gene: -
abundance: -
CDR3aa: CASSPGRDIGNTIYF
CDR3nt: TGTGCCAGCAGCCCCGGGAGGGATATAGGAAACACCATATATTTT

j_gene: TRBJ1-1
v_gene: TRBV7-9
d_gene: -
abundance: few
CDR3aa: CASSSTPGNTEAFF
CDR3nt: TGTGCCAGCAGCTCGACCCCAGGGAACACTGAAGCTTTCTTT

j_gene: TRBJ2-3
v_gene: TRBV30
d_gene: -
abundance: -
CDR3aa: CAWSVLAGGADTQYF
CDR3nt: TGTGCCTGGAGTGTACTAGCCGGAGGCGCAGATACGCAGTATTTT

j_gene: TRBJ2-7
v_gene: TRBV7-2
d_gene: -
abundance: -
CDR3aa: CASSLMGGPDEQYF
CDR3nt: TGTGCCAGCAGCTTAATGGGGGGCCCGGACGAGCAGTACTTC

j_gene: TRBJ1-5
v_gene: TRBV11-2
d_gene: -
abundance: -
CDR3aa: CASSPMRGDNQPQHF
CDR3nt: TGTGCCAGCAGCCCGATGAGGGGGGACAATCAGCCCCAGCATTTT

j_gene: TRBJ2-7
v_gene: TRBV6-5
d_gene: -
abundance: -
CDR3aa: CASSITHGTLYEQYF
CDR3nt: TGTGCCAGCAGTATAACACACGGAACCCTCTACGAGCAGTACTTC

j_gene: TRBJ1-4
v_gene: TRBV6-5
d_gene: -
abundance: once
CDR3aa: CASSYGGEREKLFF
CDR3nt: TGTGCCAGCAGTTACGGGGGCGAAAGGGAAAAACTGTTTTTT

j_gene: TRBJ1-5
v_gene: TRBV2
d_gene: -
abundance: -
CDR3aa: CASSVVGSEQPQHF
CDR3nt: TGTGCCAGCAGTGTTGTGGGGTCAGAACAGCCCCAGCATTTT

j_gene: TRBJ2-1
v_gene: TRBV7-9
d_gene: TRBD2
abundance: -
CDR3aa: CASSPDLAGGINEQFF
CDR3nt: TGTGCCAGCAGCCCCGACCTAGCGGGGGGAATAAATGAGCAGTTCTTC

j_gene: TRBJ2-2
v_gene: TRBV5-4
d_gene: TRBD2
abundance: -
CDR3aa: CASSFSGKVGELFF
CDR3nt: TGTGCCAGCAGCTTTAGCGGGAAGGTCGGGGAGCTGTTTTTT

j_gene: TRBJ2-1
v_gene: TRBV27
d_gene: TRBD1
abundance: -
CDR3aa: CASSLGAGQGVYLHEQFF
CDR3nt: TGTGCCAGCAGTTTGGGGGCCGGACAGGGGGTGTATTTGCATGAGCAGTTCTTC

j_gene: TRBJ2-3
v_gene: TRBV6-1
d_gene: TRBD1
abundance: once
CDR3aa: CASSELLQGTDTQYF
CDR3nt: TGTGCCAGCAGTGAACTCTTACAGGGGACAGATACGCAGTATTTT

j_gene: TRBJ2-2
v_gene: TRBV15
d_gene: -
abundance: once
CDR3aa: CATSLDPMATGELFF
CDR3nt: TGTGCCACCAGCCTCGACCCTATGGCCACCGGGGAGCTGTTTTTT

j_gene: TRBJ1-4
v_gene: TRBV6-5
d_gene: -
abundance: -
CDR3aa: CASSYRGYEKLFF
CDR3nt: TGTGCCAGCAGTTACCGGGGGTATGAAAAACTGTTTTTT

j_gene: TRBJ2-7
v_gene: TRBV2
d_gene: TRBD2
abundance: -
CDR3aa: CASSEDAGGEQYF
CDR3nt: TGTGCCAGCAGTGAGGATGCGGGGGGAGAGCAGTACTTC

j_gene: TRBJ2-3
v_gene: TRBV5-1
d_gene: -
abundance: -
CDR3aa: CASSMGPAPDTQYF
CDR3nt: TGCGCCAGCAGCATGGGACCTGCTCCAGATACGCAGTATTTT

j_gene: TRBJ2-1
v_gene: TRBV5-1
d_gene: -
abundance: -
CDR3aa: CASSPRQGANNEQFF
CDR3nt: TGCGCCAGCAGCCCCCGCCAGGGCGCAAACAATGAGCAGTTCTTC

j_gene: TRBJ2-1
v_gene: TRBV5-1
d_gene: TRBD2
abundance: -
CDR3aa: CASSFGGRGNNEQFF
CDR3nt: TGCGCCAGCAGCTTTGGCGGGAGAGGGAACAATGAGCAGTTCTTC

j_gene: TRBJ2-1
v_gene: TRBV30
d_gene: TRBD2
abundance: once
CDR3aa: CAWRPPVAGRQFF
CDR3nt: TGTGCCTGGAGGCCGCCGGTAGCGGGAAGGCAGTTCTTC

j_gene: TRBJ1-5
v_gene: TRBV6-1
d_gene: -
abundance: -
CDR3aa: CASSEVRGQPQHF
CDR3nt: TGTGCCAGCAGTGAAGTAAGGGGTCAGCCCCAGCATTTT

j_gene: TRBJ1-2
v_gene: TRBV4-1
d_gene: -
abundance: -
CDR3aa: CASSQDQIQRGYTF
CDR3nt: TGCGCCAGCAGCCAAGATCAGATCCAACGGGGCTACACCTTC

j_gene: TRBJ2-7
v_gene: TRBV27
d_gene: -
abundance: -
CDR3aa: CASSPGLLPYEQYF
CDR3nt: TGTGCCAGCAGTCCAGGACTCCTTCCCTACGAGCAGTACTTC

j_gene: TRBJ2-1
v_gene: TRBV25-1
d_gene: -
abundance: -
CDR3aa: CASSEQGNFRNEQFF
CDR3nt: TGTGCCAGCAGTGAACAGGGAAACTTTCGGAATGAGCAGTTCTTC

j_gene: TRBJ1-2
v_gene: TRBV7-2
d_gene: TRBD1
abundance: once
CDR3aa: CASSSYIGGGYTF
CDR3nt: TGTGCCAGCAGCTCCTACATAGGGGGCGGCTACACCTTC

j_gene: TRBJ1-5
v_gene: TRBV5-6
d_gene: TRBD1
abundance: few
CDR3aa: CASSIGTGSGQPQHF
CDR3nt: TGTGCCAGCAGTATCGGGACAGGGAGTGGTCAGCCCCAGCATTTT

j_gene: TRBJ2-2
v_gene: TRBV7-2
d_gene: TRBD1
abundance: -
CDR3aa: CASSLQDRAGELFF
CDR3nt: TGTGCCAGCAGCTTACAGGACAGGGCCGGGGAGCTGTTTTTT

j_gene: TRBJ2-1
v_gene: TRBV4-3
d_gene: TRBD2
abundance: -
CDR3aa: CASSQDNLAGAYNEQFF
CDR3nt: TGCGCCAGCAGCCAAGATAACCTAGCGGGAGCCTACAATGAGCAGTTCTTC

j_gene: TRBJ2-2
v_gene: TRBV2
d_gene: -
abundance: -
CDR3aa: CAGAKVQAGELFF
CDR3nt: TGTGCCGGGGCCAAGGTTCAGGCCGGGGAGCTGTTTTTT

j_gene: TRBJ2-7
v_gene: TRBV7-4
d_gene: -
abundance: few
CDR3aa: CASSQSAACYEQYF
CDR3nt: TGTGCCAGCAGCCAATCGGCCGCTTGCTACGAGCAGTACTTC

j_gene: TRBJ1-3
v_gene: TRBV7-2
d_gene: -
abundance: -
CDR3aa: CASSLRTTGGNTIYF
CDR3nt: TGTGCCAGCAGCCTCCGGACTACTGGAGGAAACACCATATATTTT

j_gene: TRBJ2-3
v_gene: TRBV6-1
d_gene: -
abundance: -
CDR3aa: CAIITGTRSTDTQYF
CDR3nt: TGTGCCATCATAACAGGGACGAGAAGCACAGATACGCAGTATTTT